This passage covers 5 T cell receptor beta chains from one sample sequenced in a study of blood T cells in healthy people across ages. A second PCR of 7 to 11 cycles used a sample-barcoded 5' primer and a J-beta primer mix. TCRdb reprocessed the 5' RACE reads with MiXCR, giving one entry per CDR3 protein. Of hundreds of thousands of distinct CDR3 sequences in the sample, 45% to 60% were seen once. Sequencing was done on a sample of blood. The receptors stem from an elderly woman in good health.

This sequence joins TRBV20-1 and TRBJ2-4; D may be TRBD1 or TRBD2 (5 bases each). The better agreement between TRBJ2-5 and the DNA end casts doubt on the J call. Germline CDR1 and CDR2: DFQATT and SNEGSKA (reference sequence). CDR3 length: 13 amino acids. CDR3 sequence (DNA): TGCAGTGCTACTCAGAGGGGAGAGGAGACCCAGTACTTC. This translates into CSATQRGEETQYF.

In regard to this clonotype: A read error is possible here, since a much larger clone lies one base away. The rearrangement uses TRBV27 and TRBJ2-1; 7 bases line up with TRBD2. The assigned J gene may be wrong: the sequence end matches TRBJ2-7 better. Germline lookup yields CDR1 MNHEY and CDR2 SMNVEV (reference sequence). CDR3 length: 14 residues. The CDR3 region is CASSERREICEQYF. The CDR3, as DNA: TGTGCCAGCAGTGAGCGGCGGGAGATCTGCGAGCAGTACTTC.

The chain joins TRBV10-3 to TRBJ2-7, with TRBD1 identical over 10 bases. The CDR3 sequence is 14 residues long. Germline V CDR1 and CDR2: ENHRY, SYGVKD. The trim removed 6 bases at V and 1 base at J, leaving 3 bases unmatched. CDR3 in amino acids: CAIRDRGDSYEQYF. In DNA form, the CDR3 reads TGTGCCATCAGGGACAGGGGGGATTCCTACGAGCAGTACTTC.

There are many counts of this clonotype. The rearrangement uses TRBV20-1 and TRBJ2-7; unclear D gene. CDR3 length: 13 residues. The germline CDR1 and CDR2 sequences are DFQATT and SNEGSKA (reference sequence). Deletions cut 2 bases from V and 2 bases from J, with 10 bases between. CDR3 bases: TGCAGTGCTAGACTGACACAGACCTACGAGCAGTACTTC. Its protein product is CSARLTQTYEQYF.

In this sample, this clonotype turned up many times. The V call is TRBV2, the J call TRBJ2-7; TRBD1 matches 10 bases. V was clipped by 8 bases and J by 5 bases; unmatched bases: 6. CDR3 length: 13 residues. Germline V lookup: CDR1 SNHLY, CDR2 FYNNEI. CDR3 sequence: CASVRDRGNEQYF. As DNA, the CDR3 is TGTGCCAGCGTACGGGACAGGGGCAACGAGCAGTACTTC.